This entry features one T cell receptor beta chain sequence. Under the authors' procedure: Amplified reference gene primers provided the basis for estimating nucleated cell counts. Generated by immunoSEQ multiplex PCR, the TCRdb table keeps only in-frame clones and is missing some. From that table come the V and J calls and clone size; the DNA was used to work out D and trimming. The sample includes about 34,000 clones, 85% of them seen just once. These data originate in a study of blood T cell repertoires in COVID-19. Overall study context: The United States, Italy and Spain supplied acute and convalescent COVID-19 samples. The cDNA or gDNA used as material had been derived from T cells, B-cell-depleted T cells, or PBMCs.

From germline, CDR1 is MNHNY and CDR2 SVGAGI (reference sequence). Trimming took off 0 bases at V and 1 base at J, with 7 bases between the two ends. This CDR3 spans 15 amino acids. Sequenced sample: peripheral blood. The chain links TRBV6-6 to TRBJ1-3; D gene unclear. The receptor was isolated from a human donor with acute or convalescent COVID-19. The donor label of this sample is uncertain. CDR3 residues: CASSYSGGSGNTIYF. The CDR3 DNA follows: TGTGCCAGCAGTTACTCGGGAGGGTCTGGAAACACCATATATTTT.